Shown below are 31 T cell receptor beta chains from a single sample sequenced in a study of cytomegalovirus exposure and HLA in healthy donors. The PCR used 60 Vbeta and 13 Jbeta primers. Only in-frame clones appear in the TCRdb table, and some are missing; sequencing was by immunoSEQ multiplex PCR. There are 95,000 to 100,000 clones in the sample; roughly 76% occur only once, and about 4% lies in the top ten. Sequencing was performed on PBMCs. The source of these receptors is a man aged 40-50 years in good health and CMV-seronegative.

This chain links TRBV18 with TRBJ1-5; the match to TRBD1 covers 12 bases. The CDR3 is made up of 15 amino acids. Germline trimming cut 4 bases from V and 5 bases from J; bases unmatched to any gene: 3. Germline CDR1 is KGHSH and CDR2 is LQKENI. The CDR3 DNA reads as TGTGCCAGCTCACAGGGACAGGGGGCGGATCAGCCCCAGCATTTT. Its translation is CASSQGQGADQPQHF.

J is TRBJ2-7 and V is TRBV6-6, with D hard to call. The CDR3 has 13 amino acids. The germline V gene encodes CDR1 MNHNY and CDR2 SVGAGI (reference sequence). V lost 5 bases, J lost 5 bases, and 13 bases lay in between. The CDR3 bases are TGTGCCAGCAGTACCACCCACAGTGACGAGCAGTACGTC. Protein product: CASSTTHSDEQYV.

This chain uses TRBV6-6 with TRBJ1-1; D uncertain. V was cut by 8 bases and J by 4 bases, with 8 bases left in between. The CDR3 loop spans 11 amino acids. Germline values: CDR1 MNHNY, CDR2 SVGAGI (reference sequence). The CDR3 nucleotides read TGTGCCAGCCGCTCGCGCACTGAAGCTTTCTTT. Protein sequence: CASRSRTEAFF.

The chain uses TRBV2 and TRBJ1-2; 8 bases line up with TRBD1. Germline assignment: CDR1 SNHLY and CDR2 FYNNEI. The CDR3 runs 14 residues. The trim removed 2 bases at V and 7 bases at J, leaving 6 bases unmatched. CDR3: CASSERQGAGGYTF. The CDR3 DNA reads TGTGCCAGCAGTGAACGCCAGGGGGCGGGTGGCTACACCTTC.

This clone was picked up one time. The chain couples TRBV4-2 to TRBJ2-2; TRBD2 matches 8 bases. Trimming at V came to 3 bases and at J to 7 bases, leaving 16 bases not matched to a gene. CDR1 LGHNA and CDR2 YNFKEQ come from the germline V gene. CDR3 length: 18 amino acids. CDR3 in amino acids: CASSQIGLAPVYGGELFF. The CDR3 nucleotides are TGTGCCAGCAGCCAGATCGGACTAGCTCCGGTATATGGCGGGGAGCTGTTTTTT.

V and J are TRBV30 and TRBJ1-1; 7 nucleotides agree with TRBD1. The CDR3 length is 16 residues. V shed 4 bases and J 1 base; nucleotides not matched to a gene: 12. CDR1 is GTSNPN and CDR2 is SVGIG in the germline V gene (reference sequence). CDR3 amino acids: CAWKTWTGLWNTEAFF. The CDR3 DNA follows: TGTGCCTGGAAAACGTGGACAGGCCTTTGGAACACTGAAGCTTTCTTT.

This clone was detected a few times. The J gene is TRBJ2-7, the V gene TRBV6-6; a weak D match, TRBD2 (6 bases). The V and J ends lost 4 bases and 6 bases respectively, with 16 bases between them. Germline CDR1 and CDR2: MNHNY and SVGAGI (reference sequence). The CDR3 totals 14 residues. The CDR3 is CASSFGGVSGEQYV. CDR3 in DNA: TGTGCCAGCAGTTTTGGCGGGGTCTCGGGCGAGCAGTACGTC.

The chain recombines TRBV6-5 with TRBJ1-1, with D tentatively TRBD1 (5 bases). CDR1 MNHEY and CDR2 SVGAGI come from the germline V gene. This CDR3 is built from 15 residues. V lost 5 bases and J 2 bases, leaving 15 bases between the germline ends. CDR3: CASSRGQERNTEAFF. The CDR3 DNA sequence: TGTGCCAGCAGTCGCGGACAAGAGAGAAACACTGAAGCTTTCTTT.

There are a few counts of this clone. The gene calls are TRBV19 and TRBJ2-3; D may be TRBD1 (5 bases). This CDR3 comprises 14 residues. The germline V gene encodes CDR1 LNHDA and CDR2 SQIVND (reference sequence). V lost 6 bases and J lost 4, with 14 bases in between. In DNA form, the CDR3 reads TGTGCCAGTAGGGCCAGGGCCATCGCAGATACGCAGTATTTT. This encodes CASRARAIADTQYF.

This chain links TRBV5-1 with TRBJ2-3, with TRBD1 matching 10 bases. Germline V lookup: CDR1 SGHRS, CDR2 YFSETQ. CDR3 length: 15 amino acids. V lost 4 bases to trimming and J lost 5 bases; unmatched junction nucleotides: 7. Written as DNA, the CDR3 is TGCGCCAGCAGCACTGGGACAGGGGAAGGAGATACGCAGTATTTT. It translates to CASSTGTGEGDTQYF. Using reference TRBV5-1 and TRBJ2-3 for the parts outside the CDR3, the full variable domain is KAGVTQTPRYLIKTRGQQVTLSCSPISGHRSVSWYQQTPGQGLQFLFEYFSETQRNKGNFPGRFSGRQFSNSRSEMNVSTLELGDSALYLCASSTGTGEGDTQYFGPGTRLTVL.

This clone was counted only a few times. The chain joins TRBV6-6 to TRBJ2-3; 7 bases match TRBD2. Germline V lookup: CDR1 MNHNY, CDR2 SVGAGI (reference sequence). Trimming at V came to 7 bases and at J to 6 bases, leaving 10 bases not matched to a gene. The CDR3 runs 14 residues. The CDR3 sequence: CASTQRGVRDTQYF. The CDR3 nucleotides are TGTGCCAGCACCCAGCGGGGCGTCCGGGATACGCAGTATTTT.

The rearrangement uses TRBV18 and TRBJ2-2; possible D gene TRBD1, 6 bases. The CDR3 has 15 residues. CDR1 is KGHSH, CDR2 LQKENI, per germline. V was pared by 2 bases and J by 7 bases, with 14 bases between. CDR3 sequence reads: CASSPEAGVGGELFF. The CDR3 nucleotides read TGTGCCAGCTCACCAGAGGCAGGGGTTGGCGGGGAGCTGTTTTTT.

This clone was counted a few times. The chain is built from TRBV5-1 and TRBJ1-4; perhaps TRBD1 as D (5 bases). Germline loops: CDR1 SGHRS, CDR2 YFSETQ. Trimming removed 3 bases at V and 3 bases at J, with 15 bases between. The CDR3 is 16 residues long. CDR3 in DNA: TGCGCCAGCAGCTCGGCCTCGGGGGTTTCTAATGAAAAACTGTTTTTT. This translates into CASSSASGVSNEKLFF.

The gene calls are TRBV10-3 and TRBJ1-5; D perhaps matches TRBD1 (6 bases). The CDR3 is made up of 16 amino acids. The V end lost 10 bases, the J end lost 2 bases, and 21 bases lay between the germline ends. Germline CDR1 ENHRY, CDR2 SYGVKD. The CDR3, as DNA: TGTGCCACCAATTTGGGAACAGGGAATGGCAATCAGCCCCAGCATTTT. Amino acid sequence: CATNLGTGNGNQPQHF.

This chain joins TRBV5-1 and TRBJ1-1, with D possibly matching TRBD1 (6 bases). Germline V gene data show CDR1 as SGHRS and CDR2 as YFSETQ. The V end was cut by 5 bases, the J end by 4 bases, with 15 bases between. CDR3 size: 14 residues. Here the CDR3 reads CASRGGGLGTEAFF. The CDR3 coding sequence is TGCGCCAGCAGAGGGGGGGGATTGGGCACTGAAGCTTTCTTT.

The V and J genes are TRBV5-1 and TRBJ2-1; TRBD2 matches at 11 bases. The CDR3 consists of 15 residues. Germline lookup yields CDR1 SGHRS and CDR2 YFSETQ. The V gene end was trimmed by 4 bases and the J gene end by 5 bases; junction bases not matched to a gene: 5. In DNA, the CDR3 is TGCGCCAGCAGCACTGGACTAGCGGGCGACAATGAGCAGTTCTTC. Translating it yields CASSTGLAGDNEQFF. The full variable domain, completed using reference TRBV5-1 and TRBJ2-1, is KAGVTQTPRYLIKTRGQQVTLSCSPISGHRSVSWYQQTPGQGLQFLFEYFSETQRNKGNFPGRFSGRQFSNSRSEMNVSTLELGDSALYLCASSTGLAGDNEQFFGPGTRLTVL.

The sample holds one count of this clone. V gene TRBV5-1 combines with J gene TRBJ2-5; D perhaps matches TRBD1 (5 bases). V was shortened by 3 bases and J by 4 bases, with 13 bases between the two germline ends. CDR3 length: 14 residues. In germline, CDR1 is SGHRS, CDR2 YFSETQ. The CDR3 nucleotides are TGCGCCAGCAGCTGGCCCCAGGGATCAGAGACCCAGTACTTC. Translating gives CASSWPQGSETQYF.

The chain is built from TRBV27 and TRBJ1-3; 7 bases are shared with TRBD1. The J segment lost 0 bases and the V segment lost 6 bases, leaving 2 bases of the junction unmatched. The CDR3 length is 14 residues. Looked up from germline, CDR1 is MNHEY and CDR2 is SMNVEV (reference sequence). The CDR3 DNA sequence: TGTGCCAGCAGAGGGGGCATCTCTGGAAACACCATATATTTT. It codes for CASRGGISGNTIYF.

The J gene is TRBJ1-2, the V gene TRBV10-3, with D possibly being TRBD1 (6 bases). CDR1 and CDR2 from the germline V gene are ENHRY and SYGVKD. V lost 4 bases, J lost 0 bases, and 21 bases lay in between. CDR3 length equals 18 residues. CDR3 amino acids: CAISGGGDTQGSNYGYTF. The CDR3 DNA reads TGTGCCATCAGTGGAGGGGGGGACACGCAAGGGTCTAACTATGGCTACACCTTC.

J is TRBJ2-7 and V is TRBV5-5; possible D gene TRBD2, 5 bases. Germline V gene sequence: CDR1 SGHKS, CDR2 YYEKEE (reference sequence). Trimming took 3 bases from V and 4 from J, leaving 11 bases between them. The CDR3 covers 13 residues. The CDR3 reads CASSYRPGYEQYV. The CDR3 DNA reads TGTGCCAGCAGCTACCGGCCGGGATACGAGCAGTACGTC.

The CDR3 region is CASSLGLWGPGANVLTF. Here the CDR3 DNA reads TGTGCCAGCAGCTTGGGTTTGTGGGGGCCTGGGGCCAACGTCCTGACTTTC. V is TRBV5-4 and J is TRBJ2-6; tentative D call: TRBD1 (6 bases). Germline lookup yields CDR1 SGHNT and CDR2 YYREEE (reference sequence). The CDR3 contains 17 residues. Trimming removed 0 bases at V and 2 bases at J, with 12 bases between. Supplemented by reference TRBV5-4 and TRBJ2-6, the full variable domain reads ETGVTQSPTHLIKTRGQQVTLRCSSQSGHNTVSWYQQALGQGPQFIFQYYREEENGRGNFPPRFSGLQFPNYSSELNVNALELDDSALYLCASSLGLWGPGANVLTFGAGSRLTVL.

The chain is built from TRBV6-5 and TRBJ1-4; D gene unclear. Trimming stripped 2 bases from V and 6 bases from J, with 13 bases between. In germline, CDR1 is MNHEY, CDR2 SVGAGI. The CDR3 covers 15 residues. The CDR3 loop is CASSYGGQSDEKLFF. CDR3 nucleotides: TGTGCCAGCAGTTACGGAGGGCAGTCGGATGAAAAACTGTTTTTT.

The CDR3 sequence is CASRTPGATNEKLFF. CDR3 coding DNA: TGTGCCAGCAGGACCCCGGGGGCAACTAATGAAAAACTGTTTTTT. V and J are TRBV6-1 and TRBJ1-4, with TRBD1 as a possible D gene (5 bases). V was pared by 6 bases and J by 0 bases, with 11 bases between. The CDR3 loop spans 15 amino acids. Germline V gives CDR1 MNHNS, CDR2 SASEGT.

The J gene is TRBJ1-4, the V gene TRBV19; tentatively, D is TRBD1 (5 bases). Germline V gene data show CDR1 as LNHDA and CDR2 as SQIVND (reference sequence). Trimming took off 3 bases at V and 7 bases at J, with 12 bases between the two ends. The CDR3 runs 14 residues. This CDR3 is CASSIGGRGEKLFF. The CDR3 DNA sequence: TGTGCCAGTAGTATTGGGGGGAGAGGTGAAAAACTGTTTTTT.

This rearrangement joins TRBV11-2 to TRBJ2-1; 13 nucleotides align to TRBD2. Germline V gene sequence: CDR1 SGHAT, CDR2 FQNNGV. The V gene end was trimmed by 3 bases and the J gene end by 4 bases; junction bases not matched to a gene: 6. The CDR3 length is 17 residues. This CDR3 reads CASSLRLAGGGYNEQFF. The CDR3 DNA follows: TGTGCCAGCAGCTTGCGACTAGCGGGGGGCGGATACAATGAGCAGTTCTTC. Combining the CDR3 with reference TRBV11-2 and TRBJ2-1 gives the whole variable domain EAGVAQSPRYKIIEKRQSVAFWCNPISGHATLYWYQQILGQGPKLLIQFQNNGVVDDSQLPKDRFSAERLKGVDSTLKIQPAKLEDSAVYLCASSLRLAGGGYNEQFFGPGTRLTVL.

V and J are TRBV6-5 and TRBJ1-1; D unresolved. Trimming removed 5 bases from V and 0 bases from J, with 13 bases in between. Germline values: CDR1 MNHEY, CDR2 SVGAGI. This CDR3 spans 15 amino acids. The CDR3 DNA reads as TGTGCCAGCAGTGACTGGGGAGATATGAACACTGAAGCTTTCTTT. Protein product: CASSDWGDMNTEAFF.

V usage is TRBV5-4 and J usage is TRBJ1-1; perhaps TRBD1 as D (6 bases). The CDR3 has 14 amino acids. V was trimmed by 4 bases and J by 2 bases, leaving 12 bases between them. From germline, CDR1 is SGHNT and CDR2 YYREEE (reference sequence). The CDR3 sequence: CASSPGQTNTEAFF. The DNA of the CDR3 is TGTGCCAGCAGCCCCGGACAGACCAACACTGAAGCTTTCTTT.

The chain recombines TRBV2 with TRBJ2-1, with 7 bases matching TRBD1. This CDR3 has 13 residues. The junction had 8 bases not matched to a gene; V was cut back by 6 bases and J by 9 bases. Looked up from germline, CDR1 is SNHLY and CDR2 is FYNNEI. The CDR3: CASRLTGLGEQFF. CDR3 nucleotide sequence: TGTGCCAGCAGGCTGACAGGGCTGGGTGAGCAGTTCTTC.

V is TRBV15 and J is TRBJ1-5; TRBD1 is a possible D gene (5 bases). The CDR3 is 13 amino acids. Trimming removed 5 bases from V and 4 bases from J, with 9 bases in between. Looked up from germline, CDR1 is LNHNV and CDR2 is YYDKDF (reference sequence). CDR3: CATSVTANQPQHF. Written as DNA, the CDR3 is TGTGCCACCAGCGTGACAGCGAATCAGCCCCAGCATTTT.

This chain connects TRBV7-6 to TRBJ1-1, with D possibly matching TRBD1 (5 bases). This CDR3 has 14 amino acids. Deletions cut 5 bases from V and 2 bases from J, with 12 bases between. Germline V gene data show CDR1 as SGHVS and CDR2 as FNYEAQ. The CDR3 DNA is TGTGCCAGCAGCCGTGCCGGGGGAAACACTGAAGCTTTCTTT. Residues: CASSRAGGNTEAFF.

The chain employs TRBV6-5 and TRBJ1-6; possible D gene TRBD1, 6 bases. Trimming left V 5 bases short and J 7 bases short, with 15 bases between. The germline V gene encodes CDR1 MNHEY and CDR2 SVGAGI. The CDR3 contains 15 residues. The CDR3 spells CASSATGLGNSPLHF. Written as DNA, the CDR3 is TGTGCCAGCAGTGCCACAGGGTTGGGAAATTCACCCCTCCACTTT.